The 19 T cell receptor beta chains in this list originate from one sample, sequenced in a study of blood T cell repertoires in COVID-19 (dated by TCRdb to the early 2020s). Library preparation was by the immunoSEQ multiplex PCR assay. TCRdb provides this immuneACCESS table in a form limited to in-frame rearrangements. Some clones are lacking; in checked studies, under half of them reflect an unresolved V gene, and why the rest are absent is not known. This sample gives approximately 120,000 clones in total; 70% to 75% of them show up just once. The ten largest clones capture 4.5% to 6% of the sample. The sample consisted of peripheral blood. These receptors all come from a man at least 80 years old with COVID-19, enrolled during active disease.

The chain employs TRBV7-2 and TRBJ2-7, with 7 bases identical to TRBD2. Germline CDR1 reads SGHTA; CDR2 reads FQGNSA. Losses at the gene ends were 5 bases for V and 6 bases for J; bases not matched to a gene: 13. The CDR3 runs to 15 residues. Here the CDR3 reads CASSRGGRAPPEQYF. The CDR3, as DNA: TGTGCCAGCAGCCGGGGTGGGAGGGCCCCGCCCGAGCAGTACTTC.

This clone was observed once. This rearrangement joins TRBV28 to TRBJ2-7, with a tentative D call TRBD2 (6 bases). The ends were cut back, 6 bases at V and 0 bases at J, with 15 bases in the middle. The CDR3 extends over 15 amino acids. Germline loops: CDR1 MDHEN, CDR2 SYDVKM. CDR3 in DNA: TGTGCCAGCAGACTCCGGGACTCCCGCTCCTACGAGCAGTACTTC. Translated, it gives CASRLRDSRSYEQYF.

The CDR3 sequence: CASSPPGLAGETQYF. The CDR3 coding sequence is TGTGCCAGCAGCCCTCCGGGACTAGCGGGGGAGACCCAGTACTTC. This chain uses TRBV28 with TRBJ2-5; 13 bases map to TRBD2. Trimming took 6 bases from V and 5 from J; bases not matched to a gene: 6. In germline, CDR1 is MDHEN, CDR2 SYDVKM. The CDR3 runs 15 residues.

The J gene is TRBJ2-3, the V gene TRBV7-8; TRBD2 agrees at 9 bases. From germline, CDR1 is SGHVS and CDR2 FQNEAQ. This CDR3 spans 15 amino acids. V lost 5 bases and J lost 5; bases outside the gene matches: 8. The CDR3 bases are TGTGCCAGCAGCGGGGTAGCGGGAGCGGGAGATACGCAGTATTTT. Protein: CASSGVAGAGDTQYF.

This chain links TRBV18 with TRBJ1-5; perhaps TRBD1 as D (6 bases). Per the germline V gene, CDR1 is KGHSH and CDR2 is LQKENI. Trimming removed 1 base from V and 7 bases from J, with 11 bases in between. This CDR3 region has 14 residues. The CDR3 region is CASSPRGGWQPQHF. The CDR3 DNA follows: TGTGCCAGCTCACCACGGGGGGGCTGGCAGCCCCAGCATTTT.

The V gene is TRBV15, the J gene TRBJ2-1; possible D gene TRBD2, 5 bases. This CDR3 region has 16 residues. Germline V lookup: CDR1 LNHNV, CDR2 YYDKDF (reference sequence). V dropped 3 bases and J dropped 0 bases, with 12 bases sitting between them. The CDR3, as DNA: TGTGCCACCAGCAGTGAAGCGGCAAGCTCCTACAATGAGCAGTTCTTC. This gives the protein CATSSEAASSYNEQFF.

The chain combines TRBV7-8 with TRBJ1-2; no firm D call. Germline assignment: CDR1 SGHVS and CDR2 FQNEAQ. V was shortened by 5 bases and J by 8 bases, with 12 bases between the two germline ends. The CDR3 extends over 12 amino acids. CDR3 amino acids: CASSPTTNGYTF. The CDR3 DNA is TGTGCCAGCAGCCCTACGACAAACGGCTACACCTTC.

The CDR3 region is CASSSWGGNGYTF. DNA of the CDR3: TGTGCCAGCAGTTCCTGGGGGGGAAATGGCTACACCTTC. The chain recombines TRBV27 with TRBJ1-2, with a weak D call TRBD1 (5 bases). This CDR3 spans 13 amino acids. With 4 bases removed from V and 6 bases from J, the gap between germline ends came to 12 bases. Germline assignment: CDR1 MNHEY and CDR2 SMNVEV (reference sequence).

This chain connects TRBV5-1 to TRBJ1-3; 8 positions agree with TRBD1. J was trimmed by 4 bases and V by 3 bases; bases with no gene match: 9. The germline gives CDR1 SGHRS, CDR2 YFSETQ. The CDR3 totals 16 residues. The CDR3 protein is CASSSKGQGSGNTIYF. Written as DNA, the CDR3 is TGCGCCAGCAGCTCCAAAGGACAGGGATCCGGAAACACCATATATTTT.

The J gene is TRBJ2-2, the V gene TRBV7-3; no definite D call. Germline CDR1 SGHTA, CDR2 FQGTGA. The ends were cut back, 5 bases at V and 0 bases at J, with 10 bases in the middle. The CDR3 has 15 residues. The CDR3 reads CASSGLLANTGELFF. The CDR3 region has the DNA TGTGCCAGCAGCGGCCTTCTCGCGAACACCGGGGAGCTGTTTTTT.

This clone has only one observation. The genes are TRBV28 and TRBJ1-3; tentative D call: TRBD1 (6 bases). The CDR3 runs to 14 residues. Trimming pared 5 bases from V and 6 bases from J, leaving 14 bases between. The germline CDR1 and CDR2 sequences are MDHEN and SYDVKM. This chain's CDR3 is CASSTTGPENTIYF. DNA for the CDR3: TGTGCCAGCAGTACCACAGGGCCCGAAAACACCATATATTTT.

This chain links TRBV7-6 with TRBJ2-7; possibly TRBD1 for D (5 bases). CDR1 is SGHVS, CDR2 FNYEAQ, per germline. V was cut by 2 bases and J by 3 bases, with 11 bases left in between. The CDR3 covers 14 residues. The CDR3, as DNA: TGTGCCAGCAGCTTACCAGGGCTTAACTACGAGCAGTACTTC. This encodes CASSLPGLNYEQYF.

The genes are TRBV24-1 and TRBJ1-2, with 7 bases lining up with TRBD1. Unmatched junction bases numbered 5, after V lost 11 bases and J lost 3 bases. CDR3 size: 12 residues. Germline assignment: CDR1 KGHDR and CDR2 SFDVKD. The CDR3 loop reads CAIQDRDYGYTF. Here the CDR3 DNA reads TGTGCCATCCAAGACAGGGACTATGGCTACACCTTC.

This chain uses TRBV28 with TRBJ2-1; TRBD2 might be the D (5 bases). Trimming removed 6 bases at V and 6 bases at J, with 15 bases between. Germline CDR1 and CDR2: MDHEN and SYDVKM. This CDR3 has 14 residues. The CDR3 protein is CASSVLGMGNEQFF. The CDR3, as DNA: TGTGCCAGCAGCGTACTAGGTATGGGCAATGAGCAGTTCTTC. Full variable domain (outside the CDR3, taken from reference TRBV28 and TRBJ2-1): DVKVTQSSRYLVKRTGEKVFLECVQDMDHENMFWYRQDPGLGLRLIYFSYDVKMKEKGDIPEGYSVSREKKERFSLILESASTNQTSMYLCASSVLGMGNEQFFGPGTRLTVL.

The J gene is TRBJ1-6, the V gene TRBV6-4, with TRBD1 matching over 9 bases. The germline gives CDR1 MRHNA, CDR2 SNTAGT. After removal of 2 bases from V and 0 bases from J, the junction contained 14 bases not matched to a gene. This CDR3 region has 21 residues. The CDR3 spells CASSDPGGQGLSSSYNSPLHF. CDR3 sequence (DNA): TGTGCCAGCAGTGACCCCGGGGGACAGGGACTTTCGAGCTCCTATAATTCACCCCTCCACTTT.

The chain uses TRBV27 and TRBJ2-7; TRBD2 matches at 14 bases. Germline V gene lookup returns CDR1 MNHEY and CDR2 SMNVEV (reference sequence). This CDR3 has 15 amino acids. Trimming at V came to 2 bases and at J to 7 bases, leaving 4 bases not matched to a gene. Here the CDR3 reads CASSLTTSGGGEQYF. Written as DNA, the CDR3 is TGTGCCAGCAGTTTAACGACTAGCGGGGGGGGAGAGCAGTACTTC.

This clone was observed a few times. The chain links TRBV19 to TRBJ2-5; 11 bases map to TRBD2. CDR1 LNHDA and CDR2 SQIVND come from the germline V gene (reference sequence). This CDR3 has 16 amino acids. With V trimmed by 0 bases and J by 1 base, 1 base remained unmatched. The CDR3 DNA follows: TGTGCCAGTAGTATAGATCTAGCGGGGGGCCAAGAGACCCAGTACTTC. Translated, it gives CASSIDLAGGQETQYF.

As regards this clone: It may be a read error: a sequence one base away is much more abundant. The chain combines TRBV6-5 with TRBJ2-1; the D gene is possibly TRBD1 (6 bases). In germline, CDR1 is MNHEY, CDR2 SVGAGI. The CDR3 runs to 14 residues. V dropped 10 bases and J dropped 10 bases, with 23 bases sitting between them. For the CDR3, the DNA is TGTGCCACCCCATCGTGGGGCAGGGGCCTCGAGCAGTTCTTC. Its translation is CATPSWGRGLEQFF.

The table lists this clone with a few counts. DNA for the CDR3: TGTGCCAGTAGCCGGGACTGGTATGGCTACACCTTC. It codes for CASSRDWYGYTF. The rearrangement uses TRBV19 and TRBJ1-2, with D tentatively TRBD1 (5 bases). Trimming took off 6 bases at V and 5 bases at J, with 10 bases between the two ends. The CDR3 loop spans 12 amino acids. Per germline, CDR1 LNHDA and CDR2 SQIVND (reference sequence).